This T cell receptor beta chain was obtained from a study of graft-versus-host responses after intestinal transplantation (dated by TCRdb to the early 2020s). About the study as a whole: The transplants that recipients got were multivisceral, liver-intestinal, or isolated intestinal. All recipients received anti-thymocyte globulin induction followed by maintenance tacrolimus and steroids for around 3 years. Graft-versus-host and host-versus-graft alloreactive T cell clones were tracked in the graft, circulation and bone marrow after intestinal transplantation using bulk TCR-beta CDR3 sequencing. Alloreactive clones were identified by sequencing pre-transplant mixed lymphocyte reaction products and comparing these products with unstimulated pre-transplant donor and recipient T cells. A cohort of about 26 intestinal transplant recipients, including one retransplant, was enrolled, and a few patients lacking pretransplant specimens were excluded. Donor T cell macrochimerism was defined as a peak of at least 4% donor T cells among recipient peripheral blood mononuclear cells. Rather than going through the commercial service, samples from a few later patients were sequenced in-house on an Illumina MiSeq and processed with MiXCR. Results the study describes overall, beyond this receptor: Early after transplant, peak levels of circulating GvH clones were associated with declines in HvG clones. Conclusions were limited by the relatively low number and heterogeneity of intestinal transplant patients. High GvH to HvG T cell clonal ratios were observed in the allografts of patients with donor T cell macrochimerism. GvH clones were found in recipient bone marrow, and some of the GvH clones appeared earlier in ileal mucosa or blood, which is consistent with an intestinal mucosal origin.

CDR1 is given as SGHRS and CDR2 as YFSETQ, both from the germline V gene. The CDR3 runs 15 residues from the cysteine to the phenylalanine. Only CDR3 DNA is held: 45 bases, read in frame from base 1. The germline ends are 17 bases apart after V is trimmed by 3 bases and J by 4 bases. This clone was counted a few times. Its antigen is currently not known. It has no much larger one-base neighbor in the sample; base qualities were not kept. The library was produced with the immunoSEQ multiplex PCR assay. In most patients, genomic DNA was isolated using the Qiagen DNeasy Blood and Tissue Kit and sent frozen to Adaptive Biotechnologies for TCR sequencing. High-throughput TCR-beta CDR3 sequencing of genomic DNA from most patients was performed by Adaptive Biotechnologies. Processing in the source paper ran as follows. Adaptive's ImmunoSEQ software was the source of the TCR sequencing data for approximately 18 patients, while a few other patients were processed with MiXCR and VDJtools. CD4 versus CD8 sorting errors were corrected by removing sequences found in both subsets at a frequency ratio below 5:1. CDR3 nucleotide sequences shared between donor and recipient were removed because the origin of such sequences could not be assigned. Alloreactive clones required at least 2-fold expansion over unstimulated cells and minimum CFSE-low frequency of 0.002% (template counts) or 0.001% (read counts). Clones were considered mappable if detected in sequenced pre-transplant spleen, lymph node, or MLR CFSE-low populations of the donor or recipient. The cumulative frequency of alloreactive clones was calculated as a percentage of all sequences, weighted by copy number. TCRdb's version of the immuneACCESS table is confined to in-frame rearrangements and falls short of the full clone set. An unresolved V gene accounts for under half of the shortfall where checked; the remainder is of unknown origin. That table supplies the V and J calls and clone size; D and trimming were determined from the DNA. This sample lists about 100,000 clones; 91% were detected once. Together, the top ten hold about 0.18% of the sample.

What this sample's time point label stands for: cells obtained before transplantation from donor or recipient. CD3+CD4+ and CD3+CD8+ populations were FACS-sorted from unstimulated pre-transplant donor and recipient cells taken from spleen or lymph nodes. The material sequenced was unstimulated CD4+ T cells sorted from spleen or lymph node cells, taken before transplant. The chain is encoded by TRBV5-1 joined to TRBJ2-7; TRBD2 is possibly the D segment (7 matching bases). This clonotype was sampled from a human donor who was the organ donor for an intestinal transplant. The CDR3 is CASSSSGGPSYEQYF. The bases are TGCGCCAGCAGCTCGTCGGGGGGCCCGTCATACGAGCAGTACTTC.